A single sample gave rise to the 31 T cell receptor beta chains below, sequenced in a study of T cells after yellow fever vaccination. TCRdb ran MiXCR on the 5' RACE reads and lists one entry per CDR3 protein. The sample lists 200,000 to 300,000 distinct CDR3 sequences; less than 7.5% were seen once. The input for sequencing was CD4+ T cells sorted from PBMCs, taken on the day of the yellow fever booster vaccination. The receptors come from a man aged 30 to 39 who received the YFV17D yellow fever vaccine.

The chain has TRBV6-1 and TRBJ2-7, with TRBD1 matching 8 bases. The CDR3 spans 13 residues. Germline V CDR1 and CDR2: MNHNS, SASEGT. Trimming cost V 8 bases and J 4 bases; bases outside gene matches: 7. CDR3 coding DNA: TGTGCCAGCCGGACAGGGCCCTCTTACGAGCAGTACTTC. This gives the protein CASRTGPSYEQYF.

The gene calls are TRBV12-3 or TRBV12-4 and TRBJ2-1, with D maybe TRBD2 (6 bases). The ends were cut back, 2 bases at V and 6 bases at J, with 11 bases in the middle. The CDR3 has 14 amino acids. The CDR3 is CASSLLGGTNEQFF. The DNA of the CDR3 is TGTGCCAGCAGTTTACTCGGCGGGACCAATGAGCAGTTCTTC.

This clonotype was counted many times. The CDR3 protein is CASSLFRAQPQHF. The CDR3, as DNA: TGCGCCAGCAGCCTTTTCCGAGCACAGCCCCAGCATTTT. The chain recombines TRBV4-3 with TRBJ1-5; D remains ambiguous. V shed 4 bases and J shed 7 bases, with 11 bases lying between them. The CDR3 totals 13 residues. Germline V gene sequence: CDR1 LGHNA, CDR2 YSLEER.

This clonotype was seen only a few times. The rearrangement joins TRBV6-1 to TRBJ2-1; 8 nucleotides match TRBD1. The V gene's germline CDR1 is MNHNS and CDR2 SASEGT. Trimming cost V 5 bases and J 1 base; bases outside gene matches: 4. This CDR3 comprises 15 residues. For the CDR3, the DNA is TGTGCCAGCAGTCGGGACAGGCAATCCTACAATGAGCAGTTCTTC. This encodes CASSRDRQSYNEQFF.

For this clonotype: One base away lies a much larger clone, so this may be a sequencing read error. The chain has TRBV20-1 and TRBJ2-5; 9 bases line up with TRBD1. This CDR3 has 16 amino acids. Germline CDR1 reads DFQATT; CDR2 reads SNEGSKA (reference sequence). The CDR3 DNA reads as TGCTGTGCTAGAGACTGGGACAGGGCGGTCTTGGAGACCCAGTACTTC. Protein sequence: CCARDWDRAVLETQYF.

This clonotype was seen a few times. This sequence joins TRBV12-3 or TRBV12-4 and TRBJ2-7, with D tentatively TRBD1 (8 bases). The germline V and J ends were trimmed by 5 bases and 3 bases, with 23 bases remaining between them. This CDR3 is built from 17 residues. The chain's CDR3 is CASSRAATGGAFYEQYF. As DNA, the CDR3 is TGTGCCAGCAGTCGGGCGGCCACAGGGGGGGCCTTCTACGAGCAGTACTTC.

V and J are TRBV18 and TRBJ1-5; 7 bases align to TRBD1. The CDR3 extends over 14 amino acids. CDR1 and CDR2 (germline): KGHSH, LQKENI. Trimming at V came to 2 bases and at J to 9 bases, leaving 7 bases not matched to a gene. CDR3 amino acids: CASSPVTGDPPQHF. The CDR3 nucleotides read TGTGCCAGCTCACCAGTAACAGGGGACCCGCCCCAGCATTTT.

V gene TRBV20-1 combines with J gene TRBJ2-7; D ambiguous. V shed 6 bases and J shed 2 bases, with 14 bases lying between them. In germline, CDR1 is DFQATT, CDR2 SNEGSKA (reference sequence). The CDR3 is 13 residues long. The CDR3: CSAPLRPPYEQYF. CDR3 nucleotide sequence: TGCAGTGCGCCCTTGCGGCCTCCCTACGAGCAGTACTTC.

The table lists this clonotype with many counts. The CDR3 sequence is CASLSGALRAEQYF. CDR3 bases: TGTGCCAGCCTTTCCGGCGCCCTTCGGGCCGAGCAGTACTTC. This sequence joins TRBV12-3 or TRBV12-4 and TRBJ2-7; D is undetermined. Between the trimmed V and J ends, which lost 8 bases and 6 bases, there was a span of 20 bases. CDR3 length equals 14 residues.

The CDR3 loop reads CASRATARTYNSPLHF. As DNA, the CDR3 is TGTGCCAGCAGGGCGACTGCGCGGACCTATAATTCACCCCTCCACTTT. The J gene is TRBJ1-6, the V gene TRBV2; no clear D. This CDR3 region has 16 residues. The V end was cut by 6 bases, the J end by 2 bases, with 14 bases between. The germline CDR1 and CDR2 sequences are SNHLY and FYNNEI.

The J gene is TRBJ2-2, the V gene TRBV6-1; 8 bases agree with TRBD2. Germline V CDR1 and CDR2: MNHNS, SASEGT. V dropped 6 bases and J dropped 2; count of bases not matched to a gene: 5. The CDR3 covers 15 residues. The DNA of the CDR3 is TGTGCCAGCAGCAATAGCGGGACAAACACCGGGGAGCTGTTTTTT. Residues: CASSNSGTNTGELFF.

This clonotype occurred many times. The CDR3 is CASSFSGGSQPQHF. DNA for the CDR3: TGTGCCAGCAGCTTTTCAGGGGGCAGTCAGCCCCAGCATTTT. The V call is TRBV5-6, the J call TRBJ1-5; TRBD1 matches 8 bases. CDR3 size: 14 residues. Germline values: CDR1 SGHDT, CDR2 YYEEEE. Losses at the gene ends were 2 bases for V and 6 bases for J; bases not matched to a gene: 4. The complete variable domain, with remaining parts taken from reference TRBV5-6 and TRBJ1-5, reads DAGVTQSPTHLIKTRGQQVTLRCSPKSGHDTVSWYQQALGQGPQFIFQYYEEEERQRGNFPDRFSGHQFPNYSSELNVNALLLGDSALYLCASSFSGGSQPQHFGDGTRLSIL.

A few counts support this clonotype. V usage is TRBV28 and J usage is TRBJ2-7, with D possibly TRBD2 on 6 matching bases. CDR1 is MDHEN and CDR2 is SYDVKM in the germline V gene. Trimming removed 6 bases at V and 4 bases at J, with 19 bases between. The CDR3 length is 15 residues. The CDR3 DNA is TGTGCCAGCAGCTCCCCCGGTAGCGGAGTTTACGAGCAGTACTTC. Translation gives CASSSPGSGVYEQYF.

This CDR3 reads CASSLAYLMGEFF. In nucleotides, the CDR3 is TGCGCCAGCAGCTTAGCGTACCTGATGGGGGAATTCTTC. This sequence joins TRBV5-1 and TRBJ2-1, with D perhaps given as TRBD1 or TRBD2 (5 bases each). V shed 2 bases and J shed 16 bases, with 19 bases lying between them. Germline V gene sequence: CDR1 SGHRS, CDR2 YFSETQ. The CDR3 has 13 amino acids.

This clonotype was found many times. The chain employs TRBV7-8 and TRBJ2-7; D remains unclear. The germline V and J ends were trimmed by 1 base and 6 bases, with 4 bases remaining between them. The germline CDR1 and CDR2 sequences are SGHVS and FQNEAQ. The CDR3 sequence is 11 residues long. CDR3 in DNA: TGTGCCAGCAGCTTAGAAGTCGAGCAGTACTTC. Translating it yields CASSLEVEQYF.

This clonotype was counted between two and nine times. The chain's CDR3 is CSASGAGGPGEQYF. CDR3 nucleotides: TGCAGTGCTAGTGGGGCGGGAGGGCCTGGGGAGCAGTACTTC. The V gene is TRBV20-1, the J gene TRBJ2-7; 9 nucleotides line up with TRBD2. V shed 3 bases, J shed 7 bases, and the junction held 10 bases outside the gene matches. The CDR3 extends over 14 amino acids. Germline V gene sequence: CDR1 DFQATT, CDR2 SNEGSKA (reference sequence).

This clonotype came up a few times. The chain links TRBV7-3 to TRBJ2-3; 8 positions agree with TRBD1. Trimming at V came to 5 bases and at J to 3 bases, leaving 10 bases not matched to a gene. The CDR3 totals 16 residues. Germline lookup yields CDR1 SGHTA and CDR2 FQGTGA. The CDR3 is CASSQNRQGATDTQYF. The CDR3 coding sequence is TGTGCCAGCAGCCAAAATCGGCAGGGGGCTACAGATACGCAGTATTTT.

This clonotype was seen repeatedly, ten times or more. The chain is built from TRBV20-1 and TRBJ2-5; 12 nucleotides align to TRBD2. There are 15 residues in the CDR3. The germline V gene has CDR1 DFQATT and CDR2 SNEGSKA (reference sequence). V lost 0 bases and J lost 8; bases outside the gene matches: 7. The DNA for the CDR3 is TGCAGTGCTAGAGATTCTAGCGGGAGGGCCGGAACCCAGTACTTC. Translated: CSARDSSGRAGTQYF.

This clonotype was recorded at least ten times. As DNA, the CDR3 is TGCAGTGCGGCCGGACTAGCGTACTACAATGAGCAGTTCTTC. Protein: CSAAGLAYYNEQFF. The V gene is TRBV20-1, the J gene TRBJ2-1; TRBD2 agrees at 9 bases. Germline CDR1 is DFQATT and CDR2 is SNEGSKA (reference sequence). Losses at the gene ends were 6 bases for V and 3 bases for J; bases not matched to a gene: 6. CDR3 length: 14 residues.

This clonotype was recorded many times. The V and J genes are TRBV7-8 and TRBJ2-5; D is possibly TRBD1 (6 bases). V dropped 5 bases and J dropped 1 base, with 11 bases sitting between them. Per the germline V gene, CDR1 is SGHVS and CDR2 is FQNEAQ. CDR3 length equals 14 residues. CDR3 bases: TGTGCCAGCAGCCTCGGGGACATCCAAGAGACCCAGTACTTC. This translates into CASSLGDIQETQYF. The complete variable domain, with remaining parts taken from reference TRBV7-8 and TRBJ2-5, reads GAGVSQSPRYKVAKRGQDVALRCDPISGHVSLFWYQQALGQGPEFLTYFQNEAQLDKSGLPSDRFFAERPEGSVSTLKIQRTQQEDSAVYLCASSLGDIQETQYFGPGTRLLVL.

This clonotype was observed many times. The rearrangement links TRBV20-1 to TRBJ2-7; D remains ambiguous. CDR1 is DFQATT and CDR2 is SNEGSKA in the germline V gene (reference sequence). Trimming removed 6 bases from V and 3 bases from J, with 15 bases in between. This CDR3 has 13 residues. CDR3 coding DNA: TGCAGTGCCGTACCGGGTACTGACTACGAGCAGTACTTC. Translating it yields CSAVPGTDYEQYF.

A few counts support this clonotype. This rearrangement joins TRBV19 to TRBJ2-3; 10 bases are a match to TRBD2. The V gene's germline CDR1 is LNHDA and CDR2 SQIVND (reference sequence). The CDR3 runs 18 residues. The J segment lost 3 bases and the V segment lost 1 base, leaving 10 bases of the junction unmatched. In nucleotides, the CDR3 is TGTGCCAGTAGTATAGGTTCTCTACTAGCGGGATTTACAGATACGCAGTATTTT. Translating gives CASSIGSLLAGFTDTQYF.

Comments on this clonotype: A much larger clone lies a single base off, so this may be a read error. The chain has TRBV7-2 and TRBJ2-3, with D uncertain. Trimming removed 1 base at V and 11 bases at J, with 10 bases between. The CDR3 has 12 residues. CDR1 SGHTA and CDR2 FQGNSA come from the germline V gene. The CDR3 DNA is TGTGCCAGCAGCTTAGTGACACGTGTGCAGTATTTT. Amino acids: CASSLVTRVQYF. Using reference TRBV7-2 and TRBJ2-3 for the parts outside the CDR3, the full variable domain is GAGVSQSPSNKVTEKGKDVELRCDPISGHTALYWYRQSLGQGLEFLIYFQGNSAPDKSGLPSDRFSAERTGGSVSTLTIQRTQQEDSAVYLCASSLVTRVQYFGPGTRLTVL.

In this sample, this clonotype turned up a few times. This chain uses TRBV7-9 with TRBJ2-5, with TRBD2 matching 10 bases. The junction had 9 bases not matched to a gene; V was cut back by 1 base and J by 4 bases. Germline V gene sequence: CDR1 SEHNR, CDR2 FQNEAQ (reference sequence). This CDR3 spans 17 amino acids. Here the CDR3 reads CASSLGSGRAKGETQYF. The CDR3 region has the DNA TGTGCCAGCAGCTTAGGAAGCGGGAGGGCCAAGGGAGAGACCCAGTACTTC.

The sample holds a few counts of this clonotype. V gene TRBV19 combines with J gene TRBJ2-1; tentative D call: TRBD2 (6 bases). Germline V gives CDR1 LNHDA, CDR2 SQIVND (reference sequence). V lost 6 bases, J lost 0 bases, and 12 bases lay in between. The CDR3 is 15 residues long. CDR3 DNA sequence: TGTGCCAGTAGCCGGGAGAGGAGCTCCTACAATGAGCAGTTCTTC. Protein product: CASSRERSSYNEQFF.

This clonotype was seen a handful of times. The rearrangement uses TRBV28 and TRBJ2-1; either TRBD1 or TRBD2 may fit D (5 bases each). The V gene's germline CDR1 is MDHEN and CDR2 SYDVKM. The CDR3 loop spans 13 amino acids. The V end was cut by 5 bases, the J end by 15 bases, with 20 bases between. This CDR3 is CASSRRDPPVGFF. Here the CDR3 DNA reads TGTGCCAGCAGTCGCCGGGACCCCCCAGTGGGGTTCTTC.

This rearrangement joins TRBV7-9 to TRBJ1-5; weak D call: TRBD1 (6 bases). Between the trimmed V and J ends, which lost 2 bases and 4 bases, there was a span of 9 bases. The CDR3 is 14 residues long. Germline V gene data show CDR1 as SEHNR and CDR2 as FQNEAQ (reference sequence). The CDR3 DNA sequence: TGTGCCAGCAGCTTAAGTCAGGGGAATCAGCCCCAGCATTTT. Its translation: CASSLSQGNQPQHF.

This clonotype was observed a handful of times. This CDR3 reads CASSQQSYSQYF. The CDR3 DNA is TGTGCCAGCAGCCAACAATCCTACTCGCAGTATTTT. The chain joins TRBV7-2 to TRBJ2-3; unclear D gene. V shed 5 bases and J shed 10 bases, with 13 bases lying between them. Germline V gives CDR1 SGHTA, CDR2 FQGNSA. The CDR3 extends over 12 amino acids.

This chain links TRBV10-3 with TRBJ2-7, with 11 bases aligning to TRBD2. The germline CDR1 and CDR2 sequences are ENHRY and SYGVKD. The CDR3 contains 14 residues. J was trimmed by 7 bases and V by 7 bases; bases with no gene match: 9. The CDR3 loop is CAITELAGVGEQYF. The CDR3 coding sequence is TGTGCCATCACTGAACTAGCGGGAGTGGGTGAGCAGTACTTC.

This clonotype showed up just a few times. The chain has TRBV5-4 and TRBJ2-2, with 9 bases aligning to TRBD2. In germline, CDR1 is SGHNT, CDR2 YYREEE (reference sequence). After removal of 1 base from V and 0 bases from J, the junction contained 1 base not matched to a gene. This CDR3 spans 16 amino acids. CDR3 residues: CASSLLAGANTGELFF. As DNA, the CDR3 is TGTGCCAGCAGCTTGTTAGCGGGAGCGAACACCGGGGAGCTGTTTTTT.

For this clonotype: Given a much more abundant clone one base away, this may be a read error. This rearrangement joins TRBV14 to TRBJ2-1; the D gene could be TRBD1 or TRBD2 (5 bases each). The CDR3 runs to 14 residues. V gave up 5 bases and J gave up 9 bases, with 17 bases separating them. The germline CDR1 and CDR2 sequences are SGHDN and FVKESK. Here the CDR3 DNA reads TGTGCCAGCAGCTTCGACAGCGGAAGGGGTGAGCAGTTCTTC. Its protein is CASSFDSGRGEQFF.